Included here is one TCR beta chain sequence, with context. Its cognate antigen is unknown. This sample is drawn from a study of cytomegalovirus exposure and HLA in healthy donors. This CDR3 has 13 residues. The ends lost 6 bases at V and 3 bases at J; junction bases unmatched: 4. Germline lookup yields CDR1 MNHNY and CDR2 SVGAGI (reference sequence). Study conclusions and caveats: The authors later found TCR association rates varying by HLA locus, with DRB1 most and HLA-C fewest. CMV antigen specificity was confirmed in vitro for three CMV-associated chains.

A multiplex PCR was run with 60 Vbeta primers and 13 Jbeta primers. Sequenced by immunoSEQ multiplex PCR; TCRdb stores in-frame clones only, minus some. The sample consists of about 82,000 clones, 65% to 80% of them appearing once. The J gene is TRBJ1-1, the V gene TRBV6-6, with TRBD1 identical over 7 bases. This sequence was found in a human donor in good health. The material sequenced was PBMCs. The CDR3 DNA follows: TGTGCCAGCAGCCGACAGGGCTACACTGAAGCTTTCTTT. Amino acid sequence: CASSRQGYTEAFF.